This entry is about one T cell receptor beta chain. Its cognate antigen is unknown. These data are taken from a study of STAT5B mutations in CD4+ large granular lymphocyte leukemia. General observations from the study: Top patient clones used TRBV06 genes more often: 8/27 versus 2/35 in controls.

CDR1 and CDR2 (germline): ENHRY, SYGVKD. This CDR3 is 15 amino acids long. Deletions cut 4 bases from V and 7 bases from J, with 19 bases between. Sequencing was at survey level. This table comes from immunoSEQ multiplex PCR, and its TCRdb copy is limited to in-frame clones, with some not included. The table includes about 37,000 clones, 65% to 70% detected once. The chain employs TRBV10-3 and TRBJ1-1; TRBD1 is a possible D gene (5 bases). The sequence came from a human donor in good health. The sample comprised CD4+ T cells from blood buffy coats. The CDR3 loop reads CAISGGGFGLGEAFF. In DNA form, the CDR3 reads TGTGCCATCAGTGGGGGGGGGTTCGGGTTAGGTGAAGCTTTCTTT.